This TCR beta chain was observed in a study of T cells after yellow fever vaccination. Germline loops: CDR1 DFQATT, CDR2 SNEGSKA (reference sequence). There are 15 residues in the CDR3. The J segment lost 4 bases and the V segment lost 4 bases, leaving 10 bases of the junction unmatched. This clonotype was seen more than once but under ten times. Its antigen is undetermined. TCRdb re-called the 5' RACE reads through MiXCR, storing one row per CDR3 protein. The sample has 400,000 or so distinct CDR3 sequences, more than 5.5% seen once. Study-level findings and limits: Abundant clonotypes from the bulk population could contaminate FACS-sorted repertoires.

The specimen was PBMCs, collected 5 days after the yellow fever booster vaccination. V and J are TRBV20-1 and TRBJ2-1; 7 positions match TRBD2. The receptor was derived from a man in his thirties or forties who received the YFV17D yellow fever vaccine. CDR3: CSATEKRDWYNEQFF. CDR3 nucleotide sequence: TGCAGTGCTACCGAAAAGCGGGACTGGTACAATGAGCAGTTCTTC.